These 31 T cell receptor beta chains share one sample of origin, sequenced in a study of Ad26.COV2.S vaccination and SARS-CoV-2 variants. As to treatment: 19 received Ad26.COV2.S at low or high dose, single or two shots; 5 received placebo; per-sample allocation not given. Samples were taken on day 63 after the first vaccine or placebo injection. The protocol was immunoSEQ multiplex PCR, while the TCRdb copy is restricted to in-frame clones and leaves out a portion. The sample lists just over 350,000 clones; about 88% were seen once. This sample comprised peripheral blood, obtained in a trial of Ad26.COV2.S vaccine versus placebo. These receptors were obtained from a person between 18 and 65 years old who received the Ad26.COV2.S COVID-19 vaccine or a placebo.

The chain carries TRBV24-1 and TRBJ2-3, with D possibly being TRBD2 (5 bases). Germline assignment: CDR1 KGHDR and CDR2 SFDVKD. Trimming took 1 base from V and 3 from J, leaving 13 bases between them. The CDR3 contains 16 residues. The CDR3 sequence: CATSDFSRGSTDTQYF. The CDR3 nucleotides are TGTGCCACCAGTGATTTCTCCCGGGGATCGACAGATACGCAGTATTTT.

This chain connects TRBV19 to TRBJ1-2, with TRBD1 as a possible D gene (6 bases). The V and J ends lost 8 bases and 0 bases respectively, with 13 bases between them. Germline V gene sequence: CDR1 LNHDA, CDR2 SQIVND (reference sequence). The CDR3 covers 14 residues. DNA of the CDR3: TGTGCCAGTGCACCAGGGGCGGCTAACTATGGCTACACCTTC. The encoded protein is CASAPGAANYGYTF.

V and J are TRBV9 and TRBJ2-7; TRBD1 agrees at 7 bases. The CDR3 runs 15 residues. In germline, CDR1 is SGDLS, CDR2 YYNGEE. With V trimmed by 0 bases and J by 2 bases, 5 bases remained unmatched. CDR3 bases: TGTGCCAGCAGCGTAGGGAGACAGGGAGCCTACGAGCAGTACTTC. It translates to CASSVGRQGAYEQYF.

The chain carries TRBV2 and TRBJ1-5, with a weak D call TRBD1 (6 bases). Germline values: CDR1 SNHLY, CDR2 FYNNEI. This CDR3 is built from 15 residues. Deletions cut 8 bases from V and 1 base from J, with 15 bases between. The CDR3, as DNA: TGTGCCAGCCAGGGGCAGGGAACGAGCAATCAGCCCCAGCATTTT. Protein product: CASQGQGTSNQPQHF.

CDR3 nucleotides: TGTGCCAGCAGCAAGGACAGGAGCTCCTACAATGAGCAGTTCTTC. It translates to CASSKDRSSYNEQFF. The gene calls are TRBV2 and TRBJ2-1, with 7 bases lining up with TRBD1. The V gene end was trimmed by 6 bases and the J gene end by 0 bases; junction bases not matched to a gene: 5. Germline V gene lookup returns CDR1 SNHLY and CDR2 FYNNEI. The CDR3 sequence is 15 residues long.

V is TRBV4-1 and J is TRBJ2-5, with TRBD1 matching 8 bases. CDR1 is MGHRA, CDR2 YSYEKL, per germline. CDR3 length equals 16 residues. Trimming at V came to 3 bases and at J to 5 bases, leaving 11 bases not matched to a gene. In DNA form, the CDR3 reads TGCGCCAGCAGCCACACCGGGACAGGTTTGTTGGAGACCCAGTACTTC. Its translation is CASSHTGTGLLETQYF.

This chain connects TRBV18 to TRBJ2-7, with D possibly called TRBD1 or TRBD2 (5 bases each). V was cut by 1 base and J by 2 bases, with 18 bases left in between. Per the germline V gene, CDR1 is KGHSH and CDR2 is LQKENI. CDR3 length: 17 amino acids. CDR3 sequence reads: CASSPLESGRKTYEQYF. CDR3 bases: TGTGCCAGCTCACCACTAGAGTCGGGACGGAAAACCTACGAGCAGTACTTC.

The CDR3: CASSHRQGYEQYF. The CDR3 DNA reads as TGCGCCAGCAGCCATCGACAGGGCTACGAGCAGTACTTC. This chain uses TRBV4-3 with TRBJ2-7; 7 bases line up with TRBD1. The CDR3 consists of 13 residues. Losses at the gene ends were 3 bases for V and 3 bases for J; bases not matched to a gene: 2. Per germline, CDR1 LGHNA and CDR2 YSLEER.

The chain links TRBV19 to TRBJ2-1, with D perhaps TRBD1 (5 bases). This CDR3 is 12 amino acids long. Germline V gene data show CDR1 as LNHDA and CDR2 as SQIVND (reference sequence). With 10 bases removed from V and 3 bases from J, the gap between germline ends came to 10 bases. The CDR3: CATGRFYNEQFF. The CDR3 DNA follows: TGTGCCACAGGGCGTTTCTACAATGAGCAGTTCTTC.

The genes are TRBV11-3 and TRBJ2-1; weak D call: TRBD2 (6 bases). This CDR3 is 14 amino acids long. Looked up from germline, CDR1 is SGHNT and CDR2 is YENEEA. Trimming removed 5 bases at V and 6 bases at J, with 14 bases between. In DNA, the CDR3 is TGTGCCAGCAGCCCGTCCGGGAGCCCCAATGAGCAGTTCTTC. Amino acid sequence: CASSPSGSPNEQFF.

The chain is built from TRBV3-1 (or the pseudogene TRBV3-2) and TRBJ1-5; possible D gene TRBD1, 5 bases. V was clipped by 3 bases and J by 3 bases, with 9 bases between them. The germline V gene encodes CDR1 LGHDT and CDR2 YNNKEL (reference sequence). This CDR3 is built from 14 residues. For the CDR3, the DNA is TGTGCCAGCAGCCAGGGACGGGTCAATCAGCCCCAGCATTTT. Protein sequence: CASSQGRVNQPQHF.

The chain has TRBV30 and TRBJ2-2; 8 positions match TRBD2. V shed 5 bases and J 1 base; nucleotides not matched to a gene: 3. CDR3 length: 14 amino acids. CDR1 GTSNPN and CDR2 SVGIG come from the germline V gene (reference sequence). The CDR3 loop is CAWDTSGNTGELFF. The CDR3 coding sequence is TGTGCCTGGGACACTAGCGGGAACACCGGGGAGCTGTTTTTT.

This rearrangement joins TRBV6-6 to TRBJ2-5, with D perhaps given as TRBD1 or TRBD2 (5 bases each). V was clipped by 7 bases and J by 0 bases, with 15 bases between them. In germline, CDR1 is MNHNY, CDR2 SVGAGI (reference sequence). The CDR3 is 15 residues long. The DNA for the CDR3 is TGTGCCAGCACCGATCGGGGCACATACCAAGAGACCCAGTACTTC. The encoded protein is CASTDRGTYQETQYF.

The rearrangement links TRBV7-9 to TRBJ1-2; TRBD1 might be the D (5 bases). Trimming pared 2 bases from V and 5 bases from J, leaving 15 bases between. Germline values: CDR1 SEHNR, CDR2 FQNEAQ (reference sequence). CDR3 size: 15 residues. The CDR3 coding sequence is TGTGCCAGCAGCTTAAGTCAGGGTTATGGGTATGGCTACACCTTC. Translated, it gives CASSLSQGYGYGYTF.

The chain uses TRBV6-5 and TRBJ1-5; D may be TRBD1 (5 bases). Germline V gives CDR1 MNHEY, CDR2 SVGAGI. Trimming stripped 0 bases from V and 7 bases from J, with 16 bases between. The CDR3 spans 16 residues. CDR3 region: CASSYSISGGGQPQHF. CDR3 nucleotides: TGTGCCAGCAGTTACTCGATCTCGGGGGGAGGGCAGCCCCAGCATTTT.

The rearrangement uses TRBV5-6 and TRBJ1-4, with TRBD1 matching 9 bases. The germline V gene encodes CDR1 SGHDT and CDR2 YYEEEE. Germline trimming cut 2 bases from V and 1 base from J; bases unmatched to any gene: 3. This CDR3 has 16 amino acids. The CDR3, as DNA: TGTGCCAGCAGCTTTGGGACAGGGCGAACTAATGAAAAACTGTTTTTT. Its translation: CASSFGTGRTNEKLFF.

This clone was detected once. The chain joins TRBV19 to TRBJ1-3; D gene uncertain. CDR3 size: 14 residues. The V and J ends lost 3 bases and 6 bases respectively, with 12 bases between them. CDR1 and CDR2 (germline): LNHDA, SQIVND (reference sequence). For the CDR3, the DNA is TGTGCCAGTAGTATGCCCCACGCCGTAAACACCATATATTTT. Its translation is CASSMPHAVNTIYF.

This CDR3 is CASSQEQRTGNTIYF. CDR3 DNA: TGTGCCAGCAGCCAAGAACAGAGGACTGGAAACACCATATATTTT. The chain uses TRBV14 and TRBJ1-3; D unclear. The CDR3 has 15 residues. The germline CDR1 and CDR2 sequences are SGHDN and FVKESK. The V end lost 0 bases, the J end lost 2 bases, and 8 bases lay between the germline ends.

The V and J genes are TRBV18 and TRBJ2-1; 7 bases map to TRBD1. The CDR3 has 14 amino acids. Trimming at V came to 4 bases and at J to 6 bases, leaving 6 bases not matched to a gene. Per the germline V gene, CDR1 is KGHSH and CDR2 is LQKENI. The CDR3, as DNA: TGTGCCAGCTCACACCGACAGGGTTCCAATGAGCAGTTCTTC. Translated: CASSHRQGSNEQFF.

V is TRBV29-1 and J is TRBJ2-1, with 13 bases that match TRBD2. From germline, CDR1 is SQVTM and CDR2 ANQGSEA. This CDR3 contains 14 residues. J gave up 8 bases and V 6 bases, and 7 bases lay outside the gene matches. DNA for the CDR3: TGCAGCGTAGGGACTAGCGGGATCGGCGATGAGCAGTTCTTC. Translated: CSVGTSGIGDEQFF.

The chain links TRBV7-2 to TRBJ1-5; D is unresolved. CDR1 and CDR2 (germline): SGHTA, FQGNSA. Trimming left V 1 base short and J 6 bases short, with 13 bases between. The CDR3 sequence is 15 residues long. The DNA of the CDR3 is TGTGCCAGCAGCTTAGAACAGTTCGCTTTTCAGCCCCAGCATTTT. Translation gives CASSLEQFAFQPQHF.

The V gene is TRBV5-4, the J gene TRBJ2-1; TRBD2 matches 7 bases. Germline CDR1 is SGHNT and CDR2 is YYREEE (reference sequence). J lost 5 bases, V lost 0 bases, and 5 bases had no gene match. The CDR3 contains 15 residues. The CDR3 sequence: CASSLAQRDHNEQFF. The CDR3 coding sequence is TGTGCCAGCAGCTTGGCCCAGCGGGACCACAATGAGCAGTTCTTC.

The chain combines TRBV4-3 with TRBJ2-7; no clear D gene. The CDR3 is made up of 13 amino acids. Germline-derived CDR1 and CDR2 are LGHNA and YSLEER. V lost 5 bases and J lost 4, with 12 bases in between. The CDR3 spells CASSSAGSYEQYF. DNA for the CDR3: TGCGCCAGCAGCTCCGCTGGAAGTTACGAGCAGTACTTC.

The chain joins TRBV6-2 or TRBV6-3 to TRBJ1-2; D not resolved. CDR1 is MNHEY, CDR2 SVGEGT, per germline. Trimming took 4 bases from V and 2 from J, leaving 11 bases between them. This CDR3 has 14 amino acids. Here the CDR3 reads CASSSAVRNYGYTF. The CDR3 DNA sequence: TGTGCCAGCAGTTCGGCAGTTCGAAACTATGGCTACACCTTC.

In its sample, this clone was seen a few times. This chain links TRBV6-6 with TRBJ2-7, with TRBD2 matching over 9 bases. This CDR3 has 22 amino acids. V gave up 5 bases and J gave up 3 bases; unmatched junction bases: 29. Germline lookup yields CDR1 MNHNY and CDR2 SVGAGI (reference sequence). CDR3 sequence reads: CASSRRRSQGREREARVYEQYF. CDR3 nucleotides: TGTGCCAGCAGTCGACGGCGATCCCAGGGGAGGGAGCGGGAGGCCCGCGTCTACGAGCAGTACTTC.

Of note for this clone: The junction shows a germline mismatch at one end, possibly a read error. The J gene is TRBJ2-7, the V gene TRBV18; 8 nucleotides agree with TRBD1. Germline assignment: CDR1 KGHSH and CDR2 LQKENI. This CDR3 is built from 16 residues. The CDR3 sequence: CASSPRTGINTYEQYF. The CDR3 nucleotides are TGTGCCAGCTCCCCACGGACAGGGATTAATACCTACGAGCAGTACTTC.

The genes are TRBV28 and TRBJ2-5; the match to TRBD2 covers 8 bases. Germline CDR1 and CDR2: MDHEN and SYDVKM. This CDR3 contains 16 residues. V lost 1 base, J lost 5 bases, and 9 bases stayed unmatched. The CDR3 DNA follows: TGTGCCAGCAGTTTATACCCGGGACTAGTTGGGGAGACCCAGTACTTC. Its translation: CASSLYPGLVGETQYF.

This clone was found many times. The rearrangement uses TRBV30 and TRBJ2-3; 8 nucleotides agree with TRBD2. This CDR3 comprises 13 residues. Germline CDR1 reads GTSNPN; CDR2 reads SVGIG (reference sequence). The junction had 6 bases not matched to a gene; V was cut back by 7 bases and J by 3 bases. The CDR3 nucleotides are TGTGCCTCCGGGGGCGGGAGGACAGATACGCAGTATTTT. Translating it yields CASGGGRTDTQYF.

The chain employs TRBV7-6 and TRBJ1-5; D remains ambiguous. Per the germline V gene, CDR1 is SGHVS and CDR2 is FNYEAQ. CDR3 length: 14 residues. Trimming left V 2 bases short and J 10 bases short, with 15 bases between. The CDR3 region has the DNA TGTGCCAGCAGCTTAAGTTGGGAAGGGATCCCCCAGCATTTT. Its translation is CASSLSWEGIPQHF.

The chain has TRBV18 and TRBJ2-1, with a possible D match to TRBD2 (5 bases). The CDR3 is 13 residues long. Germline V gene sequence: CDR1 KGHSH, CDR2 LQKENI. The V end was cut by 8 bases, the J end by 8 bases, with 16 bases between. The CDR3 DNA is TGTGCCAGCCGGGGAGCTGGTGGGGATGAGCAGTTCTTC. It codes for CASRGAGGDEQFF.

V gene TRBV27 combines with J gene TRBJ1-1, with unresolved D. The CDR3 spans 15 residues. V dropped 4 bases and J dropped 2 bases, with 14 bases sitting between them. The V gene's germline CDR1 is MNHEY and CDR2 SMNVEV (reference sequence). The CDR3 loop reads CASSSPLERNTEAFF. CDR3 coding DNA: TGTGCCAGCAGTTCGCCTTTGGAGCGTAACACTGAAGCTTTCTTT.